This TCR beta chain was recovered during a study of T cells in Graves' hyperthyroidism and ophthalmopathy. Study outcomes and limitations: Most thyroid clonotypes expanded above 0.001 were also detected in blood.

This clonotype was observed at least ten times. Its antigen is still unknown. Regions amplified from RNA transcripts were the TCR beta CDR3 regions. HTBI primers were employed in a first-round RT-PCR of the TCR CDR3. TCRdb re-called the multiplex PCR reads with MiXCR, one entry per CDR3 protein. This sample has more than 350,000 distinct CDR3 sequences, with about 16% found just once. V gave up 4 bases and J gave up 6 bases, with 16 bases separating them. The CDR3 is 14 residues long. The chain couples TRBV12-3 or TRBV12-4 to TRBJ2-7; D perhaps matches TRBD1 (6 bases). This TCR was recovered from a woman younger than 45 with Graves' hyperthyroidism. Source material: blood. Written as DNA, the CDR3 is TGTGCCAGCAGTTCACAGGGTTGGTCGAGCGAGCAGTACTTC. Translating gives CASSSQGWSSEQYF.